This TCR beta chain was captured in a study of blood T cell repertoires in COVID-19. Profiled with immunoSEQ multiplex PCR; TCRdb holds only in-frame clones, not every one. This table holds about 140,000 clones, around 84% found once. This clone was counted a few times. The CDR3 is 13 amino acids. The sequence was collected from a woman aged 45-60 years with acute or convalescent COVID-19. The sequenced material came from peripheral blood. The rearrangement joins TRBV12-1 to TRBJ2-5; TRBD1 was called by the table and not checked on the DNA. TRBV12-1 is assigned pseudogene status. This CDR3 is CARVGAPKETQYF. The CDR3 DNA sequence: TGTGCCAGGGTGGGGGCGCCTAAGGAGACCCAGTACTTC.